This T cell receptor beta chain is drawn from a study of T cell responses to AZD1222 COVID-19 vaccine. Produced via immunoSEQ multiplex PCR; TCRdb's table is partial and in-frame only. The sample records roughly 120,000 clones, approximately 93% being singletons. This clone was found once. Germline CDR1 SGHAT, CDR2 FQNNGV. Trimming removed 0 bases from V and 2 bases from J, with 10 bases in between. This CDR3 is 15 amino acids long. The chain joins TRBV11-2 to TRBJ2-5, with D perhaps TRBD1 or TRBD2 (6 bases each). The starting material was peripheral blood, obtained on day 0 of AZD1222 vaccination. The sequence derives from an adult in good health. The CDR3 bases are TGTGCCAGCAGCTTAGATACGGGGGCACAAGAGACCCAGTACTTC. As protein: CASSLDTGAQETQYF. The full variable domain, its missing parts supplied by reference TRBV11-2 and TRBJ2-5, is EAGVAQSPRYKIIEKRQSVAFWCNPISGHATLYWYQQILGQGPKLLIQFQNNGVVDDSQLPKDRFSAERLKGVDSTLKIQPAKLEDSAVYLCASSLDTGAQETQYFGPGTRLLVL.